Included here is one T cell receptor beta chain sequence, with context. The protocol was immunoSEQ multiplex PCR, while the TCRdb copy is restricted to in-frame clones and leaves out a portion. The sample lists 10,000 to 12,000 clones, nearly 80% occurring once. This record comes from a study of OX40 agonist ivuxolimab in advanced cancers. Study in general: Three patients got partial responses; one had hepatocellular carcinoma and two had cutaneous melanoma.

The TCR originated in an adult with an advanced solid tumor such as melanoma, head and neck, liver or kidney cancer. This sample comprised CD4+ or CD8+ T cells sorted from blood, obtained in a trial of the OX40 agonist ivuxolimab.

The CDR3 here is CASSEVGQLYTDTQYF. As DNA, the CDR3 is TGTGCCAGCAGTGAAGTGGGACAGCTCTACACAGATACGCAGTATTTT. The chain has TRBV2 and TRBJ2-3, with 7 bases identical to TRBD1. CDR1 and CDR2 from the germline V gene are SNHLY and FYNNEI. J was trimmed by 2 bases and V by 1 base; bases with no gene match: 6. The CDR3 runs 16 residues.